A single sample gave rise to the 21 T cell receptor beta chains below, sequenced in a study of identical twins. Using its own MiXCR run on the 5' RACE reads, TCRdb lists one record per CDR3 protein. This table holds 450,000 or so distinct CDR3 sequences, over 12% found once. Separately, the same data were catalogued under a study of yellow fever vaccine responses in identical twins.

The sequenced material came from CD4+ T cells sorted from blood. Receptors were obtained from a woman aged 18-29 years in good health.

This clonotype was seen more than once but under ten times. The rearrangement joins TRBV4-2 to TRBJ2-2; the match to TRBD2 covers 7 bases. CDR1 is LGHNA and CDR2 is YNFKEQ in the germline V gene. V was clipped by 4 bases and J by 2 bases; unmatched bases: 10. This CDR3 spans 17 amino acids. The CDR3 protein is CASSRAGRGDNTGELFF. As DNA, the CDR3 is TGTGCCAGCAGCCGTGCCGGACGGGGGGATAACACCGGGGAGCTGTTTTTT.

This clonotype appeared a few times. The CDR3 sequence is CASSQGQGWVGSPLHF. CDR3 sequence (DNA): TGTGCCAGCAGCCAAGGACAGGGTTGGGTGGGATCACCCCTCCACTTT. This chain uses TRBV27 with TRBJ1-6; the match to TRBD1 covers 8 bases. V was clipped by 6 bases and J by 10 bases; unmatched bases: 14. Germline V gene data show CDR1 as MNHEY and CDR2 as SMNVEV (reference sequence). This CDR3 spans 16 amino acids.

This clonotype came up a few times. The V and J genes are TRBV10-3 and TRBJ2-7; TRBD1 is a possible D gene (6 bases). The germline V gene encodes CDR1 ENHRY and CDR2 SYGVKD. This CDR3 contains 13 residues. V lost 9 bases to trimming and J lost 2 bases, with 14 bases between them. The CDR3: CAMARGSTYEQYF. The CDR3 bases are TGTGCCATGGCCAGGGGATCTACCTACGAGCAGTACTTC.

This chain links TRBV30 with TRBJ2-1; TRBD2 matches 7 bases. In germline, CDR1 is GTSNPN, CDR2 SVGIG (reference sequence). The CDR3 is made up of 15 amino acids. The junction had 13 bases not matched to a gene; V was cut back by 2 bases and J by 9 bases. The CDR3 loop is CAWSLGSHWGGEQFF. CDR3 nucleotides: TGTGCCTGGAGTCTAGGGTCCCACTGGGGGGGTGAGCAGTTCTTC.

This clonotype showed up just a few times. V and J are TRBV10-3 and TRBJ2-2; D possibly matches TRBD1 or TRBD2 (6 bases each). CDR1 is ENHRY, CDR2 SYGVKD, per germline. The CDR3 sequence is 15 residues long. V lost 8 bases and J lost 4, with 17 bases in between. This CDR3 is CAISPGGRGTGELFF. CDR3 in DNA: TGTGCCATCTCCCCCGGGGGCCGGGGCACCGGGGAGCTGTTTTTT.

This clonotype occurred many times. The CDR3 sequence: CATSDPGTANTGELFF. In nucleotides, the CDR3 is TGTGCCACCAGTGACCCCGGGACAGCGAACACCGGGGAGCTGTTTTTT. The chain combines TRBV24-1 with TRBJ2-2, with TRBD1 matching over 7 bases. This CDR3 is 16 amino acids long. CDR1 KGHDR and CDR2 SFDVKD come from the germline V gene. V trimming: 4 bases; J trimming: 0 bases; junction bases outside the gene matches: 4.

The CDR3 loop is CASSPRGPGQQETQYF. The CDR3, as DNA: TGTGCCAGCAGTCCTAGGGGTCCGGGACAACAAGAGACCCAGTACTTC. The rearrangement uses TRBV28 and TRBJ2-5; perhaps TRBD1 as D (6 bases). Germline-derived CDR1 and CDR2 are MDHEN and SYDVKM. The CDR3 sequence is 16 residues long. V was pared by 5 bases and J by 2 bases, with 18 bases between.

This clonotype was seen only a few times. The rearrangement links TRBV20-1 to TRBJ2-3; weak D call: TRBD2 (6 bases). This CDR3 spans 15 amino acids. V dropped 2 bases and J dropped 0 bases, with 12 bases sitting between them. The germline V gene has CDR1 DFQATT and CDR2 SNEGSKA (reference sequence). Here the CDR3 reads CSARRGGDSTDTQYF. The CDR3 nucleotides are TGCAGTGCTAGACGGGGCGGGGATAGCACAGATACGCAGTATTTT.

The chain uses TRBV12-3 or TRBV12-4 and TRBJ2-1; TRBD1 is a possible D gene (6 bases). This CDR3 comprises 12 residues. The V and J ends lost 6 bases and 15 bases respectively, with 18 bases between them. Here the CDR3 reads CASSPLTGNRFF. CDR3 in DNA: TGTGCCAGCAGCCCTCTGACAGGTAATCGGTTCTTC.

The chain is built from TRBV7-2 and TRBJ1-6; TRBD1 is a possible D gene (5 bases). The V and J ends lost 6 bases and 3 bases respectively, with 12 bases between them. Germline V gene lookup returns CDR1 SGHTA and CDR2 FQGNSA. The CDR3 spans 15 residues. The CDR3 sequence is CASRSQGIYNSPLHF. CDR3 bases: TGTGCCAGCAGGAGTCAGGGAATCTATAATTCACCCCTCCACTTT.

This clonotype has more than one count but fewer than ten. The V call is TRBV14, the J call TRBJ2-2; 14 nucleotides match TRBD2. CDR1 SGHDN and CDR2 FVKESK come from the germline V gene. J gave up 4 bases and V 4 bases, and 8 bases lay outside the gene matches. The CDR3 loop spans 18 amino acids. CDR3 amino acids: CASSPTGTSGRVTGELFF. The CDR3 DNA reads TGTGCCAGCAGCCCCACAGGGACTAGCGGGAGAGTCACCGGGGAGCTGTTTTTT.

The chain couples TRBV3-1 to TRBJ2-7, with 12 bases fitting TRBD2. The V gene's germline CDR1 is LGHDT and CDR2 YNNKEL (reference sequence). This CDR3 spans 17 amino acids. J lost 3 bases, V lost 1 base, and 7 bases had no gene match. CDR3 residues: CASSQGPSGGAIYEQYF. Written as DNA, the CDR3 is TGTGCCAGCAGCCAAGGACCTAGCGGGGGGGCCATCTACGAGCAGTACTTC.

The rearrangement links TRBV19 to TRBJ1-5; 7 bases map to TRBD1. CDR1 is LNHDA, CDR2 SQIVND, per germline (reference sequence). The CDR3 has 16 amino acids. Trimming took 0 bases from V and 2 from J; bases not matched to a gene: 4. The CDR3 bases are TGTGCCAGTAGTATAGAGAGGGGGCACGGCAATCAGCCCCAGCATTTT. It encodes CASSIERGHGNQPQHF.

CDR3 sequence reads: CAASKGLPLGGSHYGYTF. As DNA, the CDR3 is TGTGCCGCCAGCAAGGGGTTACCACTCGGGGGATCTCACTATGGCTACACCTTC. The rearrangement joins TRBV12-3 or TRBV12-4 to TRBJ1-2; a possible D gene is TRBD1 (5 bases). V gave up 11 bases and J gave up 3 bases, with 31 bases separating them. CDR3 length: 18 amino acids.

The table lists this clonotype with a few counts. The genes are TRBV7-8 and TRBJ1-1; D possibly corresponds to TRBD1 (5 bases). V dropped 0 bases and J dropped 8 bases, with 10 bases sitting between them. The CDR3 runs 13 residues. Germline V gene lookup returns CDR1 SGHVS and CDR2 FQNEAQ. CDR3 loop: CASSLAGTVEAFF. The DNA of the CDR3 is TGTGCCAGCAGCTTAGCCGGGACGGTAGAAGCTTTCTTT.

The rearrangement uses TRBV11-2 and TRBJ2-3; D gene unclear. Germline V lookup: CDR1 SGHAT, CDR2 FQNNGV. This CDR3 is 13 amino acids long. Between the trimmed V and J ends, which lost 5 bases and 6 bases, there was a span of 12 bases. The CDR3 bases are TGTGCCAGCAGCCCCACGTTATTGGATACGCAGTATTTT. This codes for CASSPTLLDTQYF.

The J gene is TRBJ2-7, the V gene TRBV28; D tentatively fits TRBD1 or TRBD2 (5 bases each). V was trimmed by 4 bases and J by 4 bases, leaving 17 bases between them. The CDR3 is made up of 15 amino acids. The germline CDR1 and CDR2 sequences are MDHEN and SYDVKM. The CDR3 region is CASSSPVWGSYEQYF. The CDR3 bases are TGTGCCAGCAGTTCCCCTGTGTGGGGGAGTTACGAGCAGTACTTC.

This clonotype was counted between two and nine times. CDR3 amino acids: CATSRAGTEKEQYF. As DNA, the CDR3 is TGTGCCACCAGCAGAGCAGGGACAGAGAAGGAGCAGTACTTC. The V call is TRBV15, the J call TRBJ2-7; 7 bases are shared with TRBD1. V dropped 1 base and J dropped 7; count of bases not matched to a gene: 7. The CDR3 extends over 14 amino acids. From germline, CDR1 is LNHNV and CDR2 YYDKDF (reference sequence).

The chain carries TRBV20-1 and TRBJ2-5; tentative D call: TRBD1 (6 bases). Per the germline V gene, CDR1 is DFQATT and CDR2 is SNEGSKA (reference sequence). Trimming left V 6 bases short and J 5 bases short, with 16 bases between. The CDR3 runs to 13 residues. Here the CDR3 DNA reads TGCAGTGCATTCCAACAGGGTCGTGAGACCCAGTACTTC. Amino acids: CSAFQQGRETQYF.

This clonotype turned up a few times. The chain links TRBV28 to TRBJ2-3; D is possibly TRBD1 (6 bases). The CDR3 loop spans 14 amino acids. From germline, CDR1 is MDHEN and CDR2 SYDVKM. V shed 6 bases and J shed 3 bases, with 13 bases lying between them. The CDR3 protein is CASSWDQGTDTQYF. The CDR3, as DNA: TGTGCCAGCAGCTGGGACCAGGGGACAGATACGCAGTATTTT.

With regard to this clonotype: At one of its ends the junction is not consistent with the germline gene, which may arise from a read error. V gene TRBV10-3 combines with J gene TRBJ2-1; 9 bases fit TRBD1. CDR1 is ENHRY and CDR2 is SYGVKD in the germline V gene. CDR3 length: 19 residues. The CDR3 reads CTISLLDRGSRVNDNEQFF. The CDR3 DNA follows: TGTACCATCAGTTTGCTAGACAGGGGGAGCCGGGTAAACGACAATGAGCAGTTCTTC.